This TCR beta chain was captured by sequencing in a study of OX40 agonist ivuxolimab in advanced cancers. The table lists this clone with many counts. TCRdb keeps only in-frame clones here, not all; method: immunoSEQ multiplex PCR. Of around 70,000 clones in the sample, 84% are singletons; the top ten hold over 6%. In germline, CDR1 is LNHDA, CDR2 SQIVND (reference sequence). J was trimmed by 5 bases and V by 1 base; bases with no gene match: 9. This CDR3 is 16 amino acids long. This receptor was identified in an adult with an advanced solid tumor such as melanoma, head and neck, liver or kidney cancer. The chain couples TRBV19 to TRBJ1-2; 8 bases are a match to TRBD1. The sample in question was CD4+ or CD8+ T cells sorted from blood, obtained in a trial of the OX40 agonist ivuxolimab. The CDR3 protein is CASSIGRDRPWYGYTF. CDR3 in DNA: TGTGCCAGTAGTATAGGGCGGGACAGGCCTTGGTATGGCTACACCTTC.